This is a list of T cell receptor beta chains from one sample in a study of patients and donors after allogeneic stem cell transplantation. TCRdb ran MiXCR on the RT-PCR reads and lists one entry per CDR3 protein. The repertoire consists of about 230,000 distinct CDR3 sequences, with 12% to 15% occurring once and the leading ten covering 11%. The sequencing sample was made of blood, either unsorted or a sorted T cell fraction (not recorded which). These receptor sequences come from a human donor who was either an allogeneic HSCT recipient or a stem cell or donor lymphocyte infusion donor (not recorded which). It is not recorded whose cells these are; they may come from a transplant donor. CDR3s include the opening cysteine and the closing phenylalanine or tryptophan. The D gene is left open where the match is weak. Not all rows give a size; the values are once, few, many and, for expanded clones, a class.

D	V	J	size	CDR3	DNA
.	TRBV7-2	TRBJ2-5	many	CASSLALGETQYF	TGTGCCAGCAGCTTAGCGTTGGGCGAGACCCAGTACTTC
.	TRBV20-1	TRBJ1-1	.	CSAYNPPLRTTEAFF	TGCAGTGCTTACAACCCCCCGCTAAGGACCACTGAAGCTTTCTTT
.	TRBV5-1	TRBJ2-3	.	CASSPYVGAGTQYF	TGCGCCAGCAGCCCGTACGTAGGGGCGGGTACGCAGTATTTT
.	TRBV5-1	TRBJ1-6	few	CASSLMGSSYNSPLHF	TGCGCCAGCAGCTTGATGGGGAGCTCCTATAATTCACCCCTCCACTTT
.	TRBV7-3	TRBJ2-2	many	CASSSRVSGELFF	TGTGCCAGCAGCTCCCGCGTTTCCGGGGAGCTGTTTTTT
TRBD1	TRBV5-1	TRBJ1-4	many	CASSAGQGGATNEKLFF	TGCGCCAGCAGCGCCGGACAGGGAGGTGCAACTAATGAAAAACTGTTTTTT
.	TRBV24-1	TRBJ1-4	.	CATSERVNEKLFF	TGTGCCACCAGTGAGCGCGTTAATGAAAAACTGTTTTTT
TRBD1	TRBV12-3/TRBV12-4	TRBJ1-2	few	CASSPTGGIDGYTF	TGTGCCAGCAGTCCAACAGGGGGCATTGATGGCTACACCTTC
.	TRBV9	TRBJ1-1	.	CASSVDSSMNTEAFF	TGTGCCAGCAGCGTAGACTCATCCATGAACACTGAAGCTTTCTTT
TRBD2	TRBV12-3/TRBV12-4	TRBJ2-7	.	CASSLGGRGEQYF	TGTGCCAGCAGTTTAGGTGGGAGGGGCGAGCAGTACTTC
.	TRBV7-2	TRBJ1-5	many	CASSLVVAANQPQHF	TGTGCCAGCAGCTTAGTAGTTGCTGCCAATCAGCCCCAGCATTTT
.	TRBV6-5	TRBJ1-5	.	CASSYRRGASNQPQHF	TGTGCCAGCAGTTACAGGCGGGGGGCGAGCAATCAGCCCCAGCATTTT
.	TRBV30	TRBJ2-7	.	CAWSVQDASYEQYF	TGTGCCTGGAGTGTACAGGACGCTTCCTACGAGCAGTACTTC
TRBD2	TRBV5-1	TRBJ2-3	.	CASSLSQGLAPTDTQYF	TGCGCCAGCAGCTTGAGTCAGGGACTAGCGCCCACGGATACGCAGTATTTT
TRBD1	TRBV6-5	TRBJ1-2	.	CASSFRQGGYTF	TGTGCCAGCAGTTTTCGACAGGGTGGCTACACCTTC
TRBD2	TRBV5-1	TRBJ2-2	.	CASSATSGTTGELFF	TGCGCCAGCAGCGCCACTAGCGGTACCACCGGGGAGCTGTTTTTT
.	TRBV20-1	TRBJ2-3	many	CSARDPSFSTDTQYF	TGCAGTGCTAGAGACCCGAGCTTCAGCACAGATACGCAGTATTTT
.	TRBV19	TRBJ1-2	.	CASSMAVGNYGYTF	TGTGCCAGTAGTATGGCGGTCGGGAACTATGGCTACACCTTC
.	TRBV5-6	TRBJ1-5	.	CASSLSFVARPQHF	TGTGCCAGCAGCTTGTCGTTCGTGGCAAGGCCCCAGCATTTT
.	TRBV4-3	TRBJ1-2	many	CASSQDHEFHYGYTF	TGCGCCAGCAGCCAAGATCATGAGTTCCACTATGGCTACACCTTC
.	TRBV4-3	TRBJ1-2	.	CASRKGAGGYTF	TGCGCCAGCAGAAAAGGAGCAGGCGGCTACACCTTC
TRBD2	TRBV29-1	TRBJ2-3	.	CSVQAGAVDTQYF	TGCAGCGTTCAAGCGGGAGCGGTAGATACGCAGTATTTT
TRBD2	TRBV20-1	TRBJ2-2	many	CGSMQIAGGNTGELFF	TGCGGATCGATGCAGATAGCGGGGGGGAACACCGGGGAGCTGTTTTTT